One sample yielded the 5 T cell receptor beta chains listed below, sequenced in a study of regulatory T cells in long-lasting Graves disease. CDR3-region Arm-PCR and iRepertoire HTBI primers produced the TCR beta libraries. TCRdb called the multiplex PCR reads again in MiXCR, with one record for every CDR3 protein. In the table there are a few hundred thousand distinct CDR3 sequences, 23% of which are singletons. Time point reported: persistent/refractory GD, antithyroid drugs over 5 years with positive TRAb. PBMC RNA was the source of the TCR library. Material: peripheral blood mononuclear cells (PBMCs), obtained when the disease was refractory, from a patient treated with antithyroid drugs. The source is a female donor with Graves disease.

There are many counts of this clonotype. The chain uses TRBV12-3 or TRBV12-4 and TRBJ1-5; 12 bases are shared with TRBD1. CDR3 length: 15 amino acids. V gave up 6 bases and J gave up 5 bases; unmatched junction bases: 5. The CDR3 region has the DNA TGTGCCAGCAGCTCCGGGACAGGGGGCTATCAGCCCCAGCATTTT. Translated, it gives CASSSGTGGYQPQHF.

The V gene is TRBV6-5, the J gene TRBJ2-6, with a possible D match to TRBD1 (5 bases). The ends were cut back, 0 bases at V and 0 bases at J, with 15 bases in the middle. The CDR3 extends over 19 amino acids. Germline lookup yields CDR1 MNHEY and CDR2 SVGAGI. The CDR3 sequence is CASSYSWGWLSSGANVLTF. CDR3 DNA: TGTGCCAGCAGTTACTCGTGGGGCTGGCTGAGCTCTGGGGCCAACGTCCTGACTTTC.

The chain links TRBV4-3 to TRBJ2-3; D call uncertain. The CDR3 contains 16 residues. Germline CDR1 reads LGHNA; CDR2 reads YSLEER. V was clipped by 4 bases and J by 1 base, with 15 bases between them. The CDR3 region is CASSPSSSRGTDTQYF. The CDR3 DNA reads TGCGCCAGCAGCCCGAGTTCCTCGAGAGGCACAGATACGCAGTATTTT.

The table lists this clonotype with a few counts. This sequence joins TRBV20-1 and TRBJ2-7; 7 bases are shared with TRBD2. CDR3 length: 13 amino acids. Germline assignment: CDR1 DFQATT and CDR2 SNEGSKA (reference sequence). Trimming at V came to 8 bases and at J to 7 bases, leaving 14 bases not matched to a gene. The CDR3 DNA sequence: TGCAGTTCCCAAACGGGGGGAGCGGGGGAGCAGTACTTC. Translation gives CSSQTGGAGEQYF.

In this sample, this clonotype turned up a few times. V gene TRBV15 combines with J gene TRBJ2-5; D is unclear. CDR3 size: 15 residues. V was trimmed by 0 bases and J by 2 bases, leaving 10 bases between them. Germline values: CDR1 LNHNV, CDR2 YYDKDF (reference sequence). CDR3 loop: CATSRDGGQQETQYF. CDR3 in DNA: TGTGCCACCAGCAGAGATGGTGGGCAGCAAGAGACCCAGTACTTC.